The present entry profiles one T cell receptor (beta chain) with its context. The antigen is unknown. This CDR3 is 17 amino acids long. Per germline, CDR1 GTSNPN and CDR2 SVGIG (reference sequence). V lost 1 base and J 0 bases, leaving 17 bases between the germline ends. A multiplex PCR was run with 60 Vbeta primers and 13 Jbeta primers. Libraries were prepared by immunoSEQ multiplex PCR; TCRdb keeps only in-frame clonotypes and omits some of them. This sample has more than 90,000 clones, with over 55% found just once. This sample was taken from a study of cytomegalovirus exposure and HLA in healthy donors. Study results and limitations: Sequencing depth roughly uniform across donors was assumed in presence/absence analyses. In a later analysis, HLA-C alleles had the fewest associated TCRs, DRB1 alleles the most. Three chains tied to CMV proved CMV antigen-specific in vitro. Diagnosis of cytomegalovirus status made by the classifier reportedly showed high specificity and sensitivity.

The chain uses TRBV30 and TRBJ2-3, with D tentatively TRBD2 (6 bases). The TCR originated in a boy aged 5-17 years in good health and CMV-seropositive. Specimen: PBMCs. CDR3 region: CAWSGVAEPSSTDTQYF. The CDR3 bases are TGTGCCTGGAGTGGAGTAGCGGAGCCTTCGAGCACAGATACGCAGTATTTT.